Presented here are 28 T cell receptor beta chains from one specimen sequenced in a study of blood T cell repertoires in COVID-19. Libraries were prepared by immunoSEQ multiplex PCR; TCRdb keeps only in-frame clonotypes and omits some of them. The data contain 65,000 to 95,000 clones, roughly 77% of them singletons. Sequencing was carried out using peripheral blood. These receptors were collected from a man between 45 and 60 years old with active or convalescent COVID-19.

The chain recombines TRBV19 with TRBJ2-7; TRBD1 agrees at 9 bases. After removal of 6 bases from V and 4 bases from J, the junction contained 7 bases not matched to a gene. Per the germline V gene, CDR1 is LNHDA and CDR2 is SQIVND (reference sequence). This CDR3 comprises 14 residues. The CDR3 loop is CASSLAGQGYEQYF. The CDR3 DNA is TGTGCCAGTAGCCTCGCGGGACAGGGATACGAGCAGTACTTC.

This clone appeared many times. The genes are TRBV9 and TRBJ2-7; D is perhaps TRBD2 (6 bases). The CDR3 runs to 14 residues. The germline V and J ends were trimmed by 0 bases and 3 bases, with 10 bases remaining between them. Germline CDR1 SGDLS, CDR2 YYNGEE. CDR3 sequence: CASSVGFGGYEQYF. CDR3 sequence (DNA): TGTGCCAGCAGCGTAGGCTTCGGGGGCTACGAGCAGTACTTC.

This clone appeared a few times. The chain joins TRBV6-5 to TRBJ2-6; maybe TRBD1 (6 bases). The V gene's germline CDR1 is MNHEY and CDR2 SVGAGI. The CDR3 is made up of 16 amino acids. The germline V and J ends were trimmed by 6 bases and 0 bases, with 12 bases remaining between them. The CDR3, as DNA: TGTGCCAGCAGCTACGACAGGTTCTCTGGGGCCAACGTCCTGACTTTC. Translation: CASSYDRFSGANVLTF.

The CDR3 reads CASSQEQVGYGYTF. The DNA for the CDR3 is TGCGCCAGCAGCCAAGAACAGGTCGGCTATGGCTACACCTTC. V and J are TRBV4-1 and TRBJ1-2, with D possibly TRBD1 on 5 matching bases. The V and J ends lost 0 bases and 4 bases respectively, with 9 bases between them. The CDR3 has 14 amino acids. Germline lookup yields CDR1 MGHRA and CDR2 YSYEKL.

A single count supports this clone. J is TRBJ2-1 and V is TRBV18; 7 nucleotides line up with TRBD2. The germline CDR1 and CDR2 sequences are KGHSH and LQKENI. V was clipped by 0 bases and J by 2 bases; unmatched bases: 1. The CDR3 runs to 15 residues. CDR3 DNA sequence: TGTGCCAGCTCACCACCCAGCGGGACCTACAATGAGCAGTTCTTC. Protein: CASSPPSGTYNEQFF.

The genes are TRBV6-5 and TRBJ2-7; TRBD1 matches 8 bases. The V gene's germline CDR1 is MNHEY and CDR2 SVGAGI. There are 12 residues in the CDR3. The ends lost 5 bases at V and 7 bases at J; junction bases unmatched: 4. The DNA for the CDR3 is TGTGCCAGCAGTCCCGGGGACAGGGAGCAGTACTTC. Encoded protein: CASSPGDREQYF.

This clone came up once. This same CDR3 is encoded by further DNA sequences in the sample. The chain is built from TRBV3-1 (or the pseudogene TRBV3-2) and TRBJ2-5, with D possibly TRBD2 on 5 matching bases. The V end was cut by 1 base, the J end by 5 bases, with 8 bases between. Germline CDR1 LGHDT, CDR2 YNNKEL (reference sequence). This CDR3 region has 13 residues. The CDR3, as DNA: TGTGCCAGCAGCCAAGCTAGCCGGGAGACCCAGTACTTC. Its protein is CASSQASRETQYF.

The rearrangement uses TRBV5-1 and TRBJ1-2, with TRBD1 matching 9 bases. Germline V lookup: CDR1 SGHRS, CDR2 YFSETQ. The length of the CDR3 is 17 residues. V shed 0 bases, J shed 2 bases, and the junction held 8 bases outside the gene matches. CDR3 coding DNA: TGCGCCAGCAGCTTGGCCTCCGGGACAGGGACCAACTATGGCTACACCTTC. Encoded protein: CASSLASGTGTNYGYTF.

CDR3 sequence reads: CASRDRDRASYEQYF. In DNA form, the CDR3 reads TGTGCCAGTAGGGACAGGGATAGGGCATCCTACGAGCAGTACTTC. The chain joins TRBV19 to TRBJ2-7; TRBD1 agrees at 8 bases. The V and J ends lost 6 bases and 1 base, in that order; junction bases with no gene match: 8. The CDR3 has 15 residues. In germline, CDR1 is LNHDA, CDR2 SQIVND (reference sequence).

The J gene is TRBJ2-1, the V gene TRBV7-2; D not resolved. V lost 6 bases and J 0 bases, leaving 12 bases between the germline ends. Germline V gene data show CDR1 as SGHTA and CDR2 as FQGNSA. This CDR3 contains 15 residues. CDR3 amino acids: CASRPPGSSYNEQFF. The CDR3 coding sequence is TGTGCCAGCAGGCCCCCCGGGTCCTCCTACAATGAGCAGTTCTTC.

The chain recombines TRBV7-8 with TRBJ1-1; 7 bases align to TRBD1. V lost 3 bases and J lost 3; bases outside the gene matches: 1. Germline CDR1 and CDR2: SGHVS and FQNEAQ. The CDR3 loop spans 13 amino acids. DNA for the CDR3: TGTGCCAGCAGCTTTCAGGGGGACACTGAAGCTTTCTTT. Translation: CASSFQGDTEAFF. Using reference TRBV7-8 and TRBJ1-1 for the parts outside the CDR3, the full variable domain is GAGVSQSPRYKVAKRGQDVALRCDPISGHVSLFWYQQALGQGPEFLTYFQNEAQLDKSGLPSDRFFAERPEGSVSTLKIQRTQQEDSAVYLCASSFQGDTEAFFGQGTRLTVV.

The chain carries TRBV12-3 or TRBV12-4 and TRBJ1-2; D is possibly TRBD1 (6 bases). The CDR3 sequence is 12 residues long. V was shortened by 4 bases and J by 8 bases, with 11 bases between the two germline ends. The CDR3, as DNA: TGTGCCAGCAGTTACAGGGTGGAAGGCTACACCTTC. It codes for CASSYRVEGYTF.

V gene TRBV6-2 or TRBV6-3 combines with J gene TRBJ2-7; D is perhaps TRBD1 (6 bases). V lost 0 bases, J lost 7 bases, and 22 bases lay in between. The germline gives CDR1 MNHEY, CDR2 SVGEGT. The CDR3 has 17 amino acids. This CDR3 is CASSYSDTGIRGREQYF. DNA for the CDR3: TGTGCCAGCAGTTACTCTGACACAGGGATACGGGGTCGGGAGCAGTACTTC.

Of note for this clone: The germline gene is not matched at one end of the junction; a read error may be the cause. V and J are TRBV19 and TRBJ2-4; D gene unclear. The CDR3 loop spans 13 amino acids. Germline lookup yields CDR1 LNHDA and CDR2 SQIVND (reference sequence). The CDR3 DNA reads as TGTGCCAGTTTTGCCGGGTCGGCCTCCCCCATGTGGTTC. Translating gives CASFAGSASPMWF.

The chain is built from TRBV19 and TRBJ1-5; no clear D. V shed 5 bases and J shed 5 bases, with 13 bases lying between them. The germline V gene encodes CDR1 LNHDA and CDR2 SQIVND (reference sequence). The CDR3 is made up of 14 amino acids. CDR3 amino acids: CASSSSEDHQPQHF. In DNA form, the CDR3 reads TGTGCCAGTAGTTCCAGCGAAGACCATCAGCCCCAGCATTTT.

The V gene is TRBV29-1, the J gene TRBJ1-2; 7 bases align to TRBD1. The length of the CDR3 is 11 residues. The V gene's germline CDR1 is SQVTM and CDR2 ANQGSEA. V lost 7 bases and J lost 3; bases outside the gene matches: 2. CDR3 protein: CSAGTDYGYTF. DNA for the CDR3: TGCAGCGCAGGGACAGACTATGGCTACACCTTC. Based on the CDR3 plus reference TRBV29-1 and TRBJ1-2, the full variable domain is SAVISQKPSRDICQRGTSLTIQCQVDSQVTMMFWYRQQPGQSLTLIATANQGSEATYESGFVIDKFPISRPNLTFSTLTVSNMSPEDSSIYLCSAGTDYGYTFGSGTRLTVV.

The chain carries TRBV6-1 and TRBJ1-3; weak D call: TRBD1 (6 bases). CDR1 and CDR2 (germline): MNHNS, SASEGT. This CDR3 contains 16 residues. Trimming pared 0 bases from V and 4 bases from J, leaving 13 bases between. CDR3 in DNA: TGTGCCAGCAGTGAAGCTCGGGGGGCGCGGGGAAACACCATATATTTT. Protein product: CASSEARGARGNTIYF.

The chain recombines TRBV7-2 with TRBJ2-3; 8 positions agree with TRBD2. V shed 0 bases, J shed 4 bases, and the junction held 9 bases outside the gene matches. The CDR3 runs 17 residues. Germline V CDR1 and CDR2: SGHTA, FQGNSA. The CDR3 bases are TGTGCCAGCAGCTTAGCCGTACTAGCGGTAGGGGCAGATACGCAGTATTTT. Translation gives CASSLAVLAVGADTQYF. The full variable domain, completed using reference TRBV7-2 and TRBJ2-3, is GAGVSQSPSNKVTEKGKDVELRCDPISGHTALYWYRQSLGQGLEFLIYFQGNSAPDKSGLPSDRFSAERTGGSVSTLTIQRTQQEDSAVYLCASSLAVLAVGADTQYFGPGTRLTVL.

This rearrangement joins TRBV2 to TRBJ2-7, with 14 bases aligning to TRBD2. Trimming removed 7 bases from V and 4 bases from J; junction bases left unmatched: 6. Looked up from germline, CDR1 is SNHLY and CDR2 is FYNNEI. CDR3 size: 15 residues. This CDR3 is CASTRGTSGGYEQYF. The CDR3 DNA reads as TGTGCCAGCACCAGAGGGACTAGCGGGGGTTACGAGCAGTACTTC.

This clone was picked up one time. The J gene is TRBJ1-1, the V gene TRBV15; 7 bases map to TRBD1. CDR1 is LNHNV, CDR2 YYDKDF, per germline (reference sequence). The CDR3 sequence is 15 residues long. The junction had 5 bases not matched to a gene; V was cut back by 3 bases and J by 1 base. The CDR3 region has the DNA TGTGCCACCAGCAGGACCGACAGGGAGAACACTGAAGCTTTCTTT. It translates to CATSRTDRENTEAFF.

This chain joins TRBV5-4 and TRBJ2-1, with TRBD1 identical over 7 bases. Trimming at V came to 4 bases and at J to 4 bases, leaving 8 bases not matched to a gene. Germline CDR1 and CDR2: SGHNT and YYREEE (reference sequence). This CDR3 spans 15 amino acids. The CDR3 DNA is TGTGCCAGCAGCCCCCGGGACAGCTCTTACAATGAGCAGTTCTTC. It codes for CASSPRDSSYNEQFF. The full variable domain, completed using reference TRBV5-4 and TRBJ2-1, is ETGVTQSPTHLIKTRGQQVTLRCSSQSGHNTVSWYQQALGQGPQFIFQYYREEENGRGNFPPRFSGLQFPNYSSELNVNALELDDSALYLCASSPRDSSYNEQFFGPGTRLTVL.

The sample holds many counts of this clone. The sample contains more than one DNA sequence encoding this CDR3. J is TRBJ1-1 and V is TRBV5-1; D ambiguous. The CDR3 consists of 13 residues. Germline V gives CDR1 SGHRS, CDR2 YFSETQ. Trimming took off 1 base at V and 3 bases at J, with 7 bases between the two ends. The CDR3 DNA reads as TGCGCCAGCAGCTTGTGGGGAGACACTGAAGCTTTCTTT. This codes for CASSLWGDTEAFF. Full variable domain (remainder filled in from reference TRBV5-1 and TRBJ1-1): KAGVTQTPRYLIKTRGQQVTLSCSPISGHRSVSWYQQTPGQGLQFLFEYFSETQRNKGNFPGRFSGRQFSNSRSEMNVSTLELGDSALYLCASSLWGDTEAFFGQGTRLTVV.

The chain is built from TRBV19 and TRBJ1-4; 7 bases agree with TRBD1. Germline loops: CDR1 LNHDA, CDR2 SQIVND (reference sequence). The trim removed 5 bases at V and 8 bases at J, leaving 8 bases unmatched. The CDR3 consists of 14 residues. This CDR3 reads CASSGRDRKEKLFF. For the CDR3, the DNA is TGTGCCAGTAGTGGCCGGGACAGAAAGGAAAAACTGTTTTTT.

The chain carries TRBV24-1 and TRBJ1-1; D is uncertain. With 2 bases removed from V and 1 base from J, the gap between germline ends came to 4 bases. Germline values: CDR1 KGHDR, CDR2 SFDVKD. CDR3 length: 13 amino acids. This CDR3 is CATSDYRNTEAFF. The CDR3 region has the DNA TGTGCCACCAGTGATTACAGGAACACTGAAGCTTTCTTT.

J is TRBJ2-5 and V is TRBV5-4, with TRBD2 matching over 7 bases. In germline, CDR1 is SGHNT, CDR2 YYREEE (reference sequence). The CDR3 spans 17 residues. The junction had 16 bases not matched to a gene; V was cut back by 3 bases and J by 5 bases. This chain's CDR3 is CASSSPGRGVGGETQYF. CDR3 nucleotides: TGTGCCAGCAGCTCTCCGGGGAGGGGCGTTGGCGGGGAGACCCAGTACTTC.

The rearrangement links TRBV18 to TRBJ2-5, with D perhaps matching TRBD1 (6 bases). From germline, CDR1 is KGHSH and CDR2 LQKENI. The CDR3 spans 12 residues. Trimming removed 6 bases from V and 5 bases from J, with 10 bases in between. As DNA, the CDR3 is TGTGCCAGCTCCGACCAGGGGGAGACCCAGTACTTC. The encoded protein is CASSDQGETQYF. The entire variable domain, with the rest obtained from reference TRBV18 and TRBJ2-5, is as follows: NAGVMQNPRHLVRRRGQEARLRCSPMKGHSHVYWYRQLPEEGLKFMVYLQKENIIDESGMPKERFSAEFPKEGPSILRIQQVVRGDSAAYFCASSDQGETQYFGPGTRLLVL.

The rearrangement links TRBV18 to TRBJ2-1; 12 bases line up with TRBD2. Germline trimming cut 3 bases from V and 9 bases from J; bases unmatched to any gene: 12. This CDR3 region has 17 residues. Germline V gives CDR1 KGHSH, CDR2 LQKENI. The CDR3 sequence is CASSPRTSGAQRGEQFF. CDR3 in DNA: TGTGCCAGCTCACCTCGGACTAGCGGGGCCCAACGGGGTGAGCAGTTCTTC.

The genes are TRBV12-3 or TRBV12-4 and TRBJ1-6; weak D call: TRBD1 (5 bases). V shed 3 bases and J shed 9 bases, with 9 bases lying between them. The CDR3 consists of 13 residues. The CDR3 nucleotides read TGTGCCAGCAGTTTGGGGCCCAGTTCACCCCTCCACTTT. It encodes CASSLGPSSPLHF.